This TCR beta chain was captured by sequencing in a study of vaccination and CD4 T cells after COVID-19. Study context: As control conditions, cultures were given either a CEFX pool serving as positive control, an HIV-1 Nef pool, or no peptide at all.

V dropped 8 bases and J dropped 10 bases, with 16 bases sitting between them. This CDR3 has 11 residues. In germline, CDR1 is DFQATT, CDR2 SNEGSKA (reference sequence). As for this clonotype: As yet, its antigen is unknown.

Treatment given: approximately 9-day PBMC culture with coronavirus spike peptide pools or control peptides (ViraFEST assay). Peptide-pool expansion of antigen-specific T cells preceded TCR sequencing in ViraFEST. The Oncomine TCR Beta short-read assay was applied to DNA of cultured CD4+ T cells. TCRdb analysed the PCR reads with MiXCR anew, one entry per CDR3 protein. The sample holds fewer than 5,500 distinct CDR3 sequences, around half seen once. This chain uses TRBV20-1 with TRBJ2-3; no clear D. This TCR came from a human donor who had recovered from COVID-19. Material: CD4+ T cells from blood, cultured in vitro. This chain's CDR3 is CSTSSPQSQYF. The CDR3 coding sequence is TGCAGTACTTCTTCTCCCCAATCGCAGTATTTT.